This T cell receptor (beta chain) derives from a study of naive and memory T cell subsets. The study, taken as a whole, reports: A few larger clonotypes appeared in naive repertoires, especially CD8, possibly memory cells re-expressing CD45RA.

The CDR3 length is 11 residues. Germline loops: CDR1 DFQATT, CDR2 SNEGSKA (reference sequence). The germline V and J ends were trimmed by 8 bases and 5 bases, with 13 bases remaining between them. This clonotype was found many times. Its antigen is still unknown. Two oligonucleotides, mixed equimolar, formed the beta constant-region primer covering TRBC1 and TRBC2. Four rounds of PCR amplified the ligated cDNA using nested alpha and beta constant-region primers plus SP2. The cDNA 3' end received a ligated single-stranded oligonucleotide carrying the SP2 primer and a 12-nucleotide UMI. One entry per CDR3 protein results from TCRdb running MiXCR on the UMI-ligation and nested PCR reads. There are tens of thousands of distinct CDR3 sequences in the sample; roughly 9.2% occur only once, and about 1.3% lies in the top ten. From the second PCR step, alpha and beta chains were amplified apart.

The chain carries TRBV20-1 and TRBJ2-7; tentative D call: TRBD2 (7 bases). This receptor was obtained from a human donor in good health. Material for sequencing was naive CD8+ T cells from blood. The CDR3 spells CSYREGDEQYF. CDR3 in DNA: TGCAGTTACAGGGAGGGCGACGAGCAGTACTTC.